This T cell receptor (beta chain) was captured in a study of OX40 agonist ivuxolimab in advanced cancers. Study summary: Patients took ivuxolimab, an agonistic anti-OX40 (CD134) antibody. A mean age of around 63 years, range about 20 to 90, was recorded, and 82.7% were male.

Libraries were prepared by immunoSEQ multiplex PCR; TCRdb keeps only in-frame clonotypes and omits some of them. Found here are around 63,000 clones, approximately 90% of them singletons; the top ten hold 10% to 13%. On cycle 4 day 1 and cycle 7 day 1, as well as at baseline, blood was sampled. General study findings and limits: CD8+ T cells showed, on average, more clonal expansion than CD4+ cells.

As regards this clone: What it binds is not known.

The CDR3 is 13 amino acids. CDR1 and CDR2 from the germline V gene are SGHAT and FQNNGV. Trimming took off 6 bases at V and 2 bases at J, with 10 bases between the two ends. Material: CD4+ or CD8+ T cells sorted from blood, obtained in a trial of the OX40 agonist ivuxolimab. The V and J genes are TRBV11-2 and TRBJ2-5; D is uncertain. This sequence originates from an adult with an advanced solid tumor such as melanoma, head and neck, liver or kidney cancer. This chain's CDR3 is CASSFALQETQYF. CDR3 sequence (DNA): TGTGCCAGCAGTTTCGCATTACAAGAGACCCAGTACTTC.